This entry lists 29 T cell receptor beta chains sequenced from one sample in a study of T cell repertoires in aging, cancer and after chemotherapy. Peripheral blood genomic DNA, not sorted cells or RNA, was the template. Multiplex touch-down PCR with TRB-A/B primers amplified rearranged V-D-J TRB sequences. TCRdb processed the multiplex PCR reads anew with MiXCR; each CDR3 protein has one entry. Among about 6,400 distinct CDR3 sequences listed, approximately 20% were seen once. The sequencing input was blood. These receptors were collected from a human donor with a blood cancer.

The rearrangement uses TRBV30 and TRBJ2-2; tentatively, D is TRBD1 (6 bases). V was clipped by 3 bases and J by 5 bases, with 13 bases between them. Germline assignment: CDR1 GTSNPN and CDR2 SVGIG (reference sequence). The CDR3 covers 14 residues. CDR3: CAWREAGVTGELFF. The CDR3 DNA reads TGTGCCTGGAGGGAAGCAGGGGTAACCGGGGAGCTGTTTTTT.

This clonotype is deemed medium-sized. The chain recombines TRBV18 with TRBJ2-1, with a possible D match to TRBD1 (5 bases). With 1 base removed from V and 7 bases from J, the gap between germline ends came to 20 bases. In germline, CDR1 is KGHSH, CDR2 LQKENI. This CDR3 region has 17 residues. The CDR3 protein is CASSPRYMAKTDNEQFF. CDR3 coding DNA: TGTGCCAGCTCACCACGGTACATGGCGAAGACAGATAATGAGCAGTTCTTC.

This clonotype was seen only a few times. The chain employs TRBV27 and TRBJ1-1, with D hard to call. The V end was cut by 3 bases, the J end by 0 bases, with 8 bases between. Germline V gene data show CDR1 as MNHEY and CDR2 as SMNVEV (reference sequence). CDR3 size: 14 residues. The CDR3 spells CASSLGGLNTEAFF. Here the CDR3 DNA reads TGTGCCAGCAGTTTGGGAGGTTTGAACACTGAAGCTTTCTTT.

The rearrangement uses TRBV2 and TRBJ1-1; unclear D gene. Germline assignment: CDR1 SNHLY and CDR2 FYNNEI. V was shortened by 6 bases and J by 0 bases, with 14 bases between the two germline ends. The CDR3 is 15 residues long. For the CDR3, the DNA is TGTGCCAGCAGAGCCATCCCACAGATGAACACTGAAGCTTTCTTT. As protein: CASRAIPQMNTEAFF.

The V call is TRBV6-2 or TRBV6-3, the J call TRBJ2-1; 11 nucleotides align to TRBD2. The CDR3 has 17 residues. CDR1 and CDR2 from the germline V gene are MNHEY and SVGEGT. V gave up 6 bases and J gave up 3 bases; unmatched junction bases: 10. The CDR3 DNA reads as TGTGCCAGCAGGGACCGGACTAGCGGGTCTATCTACAATGAGCAGTTCTTC. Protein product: CASRDRTSGSIYNEQFF.

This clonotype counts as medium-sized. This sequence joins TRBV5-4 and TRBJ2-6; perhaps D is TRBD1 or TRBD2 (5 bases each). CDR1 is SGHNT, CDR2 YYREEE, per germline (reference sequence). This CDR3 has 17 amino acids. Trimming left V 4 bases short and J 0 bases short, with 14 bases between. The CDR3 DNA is TGTGCCAGCAGCCTACAGGACTCGAGCTCTGGGGCCAACGTCCTGACTTTC. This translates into CASSLQDSSSGANVLTF.

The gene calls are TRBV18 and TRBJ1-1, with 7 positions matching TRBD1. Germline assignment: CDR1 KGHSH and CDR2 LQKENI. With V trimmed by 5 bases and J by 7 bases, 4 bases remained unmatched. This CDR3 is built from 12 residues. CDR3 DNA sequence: TGTGCCAGCTCAATTTACAGGGGTGAAGCTTTCTTT. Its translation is CASSIYRGEAFF.

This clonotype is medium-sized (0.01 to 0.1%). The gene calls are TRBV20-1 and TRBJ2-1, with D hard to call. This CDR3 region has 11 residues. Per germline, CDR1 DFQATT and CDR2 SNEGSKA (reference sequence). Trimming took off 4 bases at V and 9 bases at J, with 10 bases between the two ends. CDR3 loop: CSATKVGEQFF. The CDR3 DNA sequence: TGCAGTGCTACTAAAGTTGGTGAGCAGTTCTTC.

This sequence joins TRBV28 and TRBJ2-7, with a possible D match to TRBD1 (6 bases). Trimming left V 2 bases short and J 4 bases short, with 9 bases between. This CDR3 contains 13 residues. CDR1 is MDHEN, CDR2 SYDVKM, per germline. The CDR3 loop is CASSLDRIYEQYF. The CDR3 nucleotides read TGTGCCAGCAGTTTAGACAGGATTTACGAGCAGTACTTC.

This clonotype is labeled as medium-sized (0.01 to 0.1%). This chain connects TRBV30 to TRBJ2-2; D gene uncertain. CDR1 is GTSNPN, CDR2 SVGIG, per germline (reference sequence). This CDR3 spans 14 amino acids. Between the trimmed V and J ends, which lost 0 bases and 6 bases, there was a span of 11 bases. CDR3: CAWSVSPAPGELFF. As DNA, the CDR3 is TGTGCCTGGAGTGTTTCACCTGCCCCCGGGGAGCTGTTTTTT.

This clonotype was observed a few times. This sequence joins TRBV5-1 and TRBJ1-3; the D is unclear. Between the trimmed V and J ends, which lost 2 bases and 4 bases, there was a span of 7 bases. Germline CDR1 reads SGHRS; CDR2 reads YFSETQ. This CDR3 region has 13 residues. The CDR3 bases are TGCGCCAGCAGCTTCGGCCGCGGAAACACCATATATTTT. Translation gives CASSFGRGNTIYF.

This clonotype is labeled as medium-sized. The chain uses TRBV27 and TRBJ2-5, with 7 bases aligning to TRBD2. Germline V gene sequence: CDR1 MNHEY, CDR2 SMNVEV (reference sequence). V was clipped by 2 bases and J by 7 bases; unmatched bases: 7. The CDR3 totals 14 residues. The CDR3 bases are TGTGCCAGCAGTTTAGACCCCGGCGGGGGGACCCAGTACTTC. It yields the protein CASSLDPGGGTQYF.

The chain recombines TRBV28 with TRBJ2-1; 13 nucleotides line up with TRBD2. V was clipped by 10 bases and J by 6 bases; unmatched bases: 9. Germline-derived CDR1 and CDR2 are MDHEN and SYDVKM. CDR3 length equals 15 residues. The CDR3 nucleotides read TGTGCCACAACTAGCGGGGGGGCCAAGGGCAATGAGCAGTTCTTC. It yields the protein CATTSGGAKGNEQFF.

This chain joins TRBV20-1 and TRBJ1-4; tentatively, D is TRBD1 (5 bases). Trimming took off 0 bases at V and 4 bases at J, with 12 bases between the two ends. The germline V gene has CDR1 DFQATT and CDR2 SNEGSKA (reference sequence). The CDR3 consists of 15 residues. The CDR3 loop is CSAREGVQINEKLFF. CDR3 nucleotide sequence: TGCAGTGCTAGAGAAGGGGTGCAGATTAATGAAAAACTGTTTTTT.

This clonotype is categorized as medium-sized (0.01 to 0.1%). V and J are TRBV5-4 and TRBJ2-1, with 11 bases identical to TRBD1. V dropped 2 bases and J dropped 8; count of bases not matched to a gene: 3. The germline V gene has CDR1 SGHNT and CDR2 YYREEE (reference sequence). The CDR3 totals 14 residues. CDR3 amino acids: CASSLRDRGDEQFF. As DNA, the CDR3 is TGTGCCAGCAGCTTAAGGGACAGGGGGGATGAGCAGTTCTTC.

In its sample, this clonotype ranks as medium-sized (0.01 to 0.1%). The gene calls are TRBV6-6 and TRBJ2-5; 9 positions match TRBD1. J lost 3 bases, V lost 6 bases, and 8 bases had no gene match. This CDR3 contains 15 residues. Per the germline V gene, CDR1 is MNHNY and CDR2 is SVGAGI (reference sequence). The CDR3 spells CASSPQGTGKETQYF. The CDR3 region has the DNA TGTGCCAGCAGCCCCCAAGGGACAGGGAAAGAGACCCAGTACTTC.

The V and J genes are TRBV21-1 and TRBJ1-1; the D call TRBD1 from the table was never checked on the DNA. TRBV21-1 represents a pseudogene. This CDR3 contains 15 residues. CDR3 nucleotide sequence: TGTGCCAGCAGCAAAGACAGGGACAAGGACCCTGAAGCTTTCTTT. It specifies CASSKDRDKDPEAFF.

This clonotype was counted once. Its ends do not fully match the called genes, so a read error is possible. In DNA, the CDR3 is TGCAATGCTAGGAGGCGGCAGGGCCCATGGACCCAGTACTTC. The encoded protein is CNARRRQGPWTQYF. V is TRBV20-1 and J is TRBJ2-5; either TRBD1 or TRBD2 may fit D (5 bases each). This CDR3 region has 14 residues. Germline V gives CDR1 DFQATT, CDR2 SNEGSKA (reference sequence).

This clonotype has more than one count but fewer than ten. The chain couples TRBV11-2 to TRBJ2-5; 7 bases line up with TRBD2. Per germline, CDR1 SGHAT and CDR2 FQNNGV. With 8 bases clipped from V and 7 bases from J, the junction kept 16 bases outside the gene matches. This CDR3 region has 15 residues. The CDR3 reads CASSFSGPPLGTQYF. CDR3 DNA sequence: TGTGCCAGCTCATTTAGCGGGCCGCCGTTGGGGACCCAGTACTTC.

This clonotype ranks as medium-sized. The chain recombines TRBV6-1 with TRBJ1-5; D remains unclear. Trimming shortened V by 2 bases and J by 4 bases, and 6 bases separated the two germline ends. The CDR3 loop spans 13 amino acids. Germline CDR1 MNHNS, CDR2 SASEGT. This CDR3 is CASSEQSNQPQHF. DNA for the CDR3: TGTGCCAGCAGTGAACAAAGTAATCAGCCCCAGCATTTT.

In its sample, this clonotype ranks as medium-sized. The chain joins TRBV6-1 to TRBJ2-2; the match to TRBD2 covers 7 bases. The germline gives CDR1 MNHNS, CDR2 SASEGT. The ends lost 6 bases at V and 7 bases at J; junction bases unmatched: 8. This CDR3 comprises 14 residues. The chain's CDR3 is CASRWGRADGELFF. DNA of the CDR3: TGTGCCAGCAGATGGGGGAGGGCAGACGGGGAGCTGTTTTTT.

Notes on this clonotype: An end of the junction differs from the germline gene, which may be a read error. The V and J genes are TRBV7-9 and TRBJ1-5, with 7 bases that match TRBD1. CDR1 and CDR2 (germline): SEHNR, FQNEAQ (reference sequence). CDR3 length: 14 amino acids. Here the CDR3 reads CASSPQTGNRPQHF. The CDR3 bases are TGTGCCAGCAGCCCCCAGACAGGGAATCGGCCCCAGCATTTT.

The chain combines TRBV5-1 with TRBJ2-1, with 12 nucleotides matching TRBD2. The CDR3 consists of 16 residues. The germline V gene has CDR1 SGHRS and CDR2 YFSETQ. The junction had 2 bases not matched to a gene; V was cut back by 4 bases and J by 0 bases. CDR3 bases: TGCGCCAGCAGCATGACTAGCGGGAGCTCCTACAATGAGCAGTTCTTC. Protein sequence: CASSMTSGSSYNEQFF. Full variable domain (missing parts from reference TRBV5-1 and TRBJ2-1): KAGVTQTPRYLIKTRGQQVTLSCSPISGHRSVSWYQQTPGQGLQFLFEYFSETQRNKGNFPGRFSGRQFSNSRSEMNVSTLELGDSALYLCASSMTSGSSYNEQFFGPGTRLTVL.

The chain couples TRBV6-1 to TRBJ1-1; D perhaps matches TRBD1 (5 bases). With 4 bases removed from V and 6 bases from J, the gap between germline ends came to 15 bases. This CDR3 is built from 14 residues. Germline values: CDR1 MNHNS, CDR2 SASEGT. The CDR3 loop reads CASSGHQGRAEAFF. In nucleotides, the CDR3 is TGTGCCAGCAGTGGCCATCAGGGAAGGGCTGAAGCTTTCTTT.

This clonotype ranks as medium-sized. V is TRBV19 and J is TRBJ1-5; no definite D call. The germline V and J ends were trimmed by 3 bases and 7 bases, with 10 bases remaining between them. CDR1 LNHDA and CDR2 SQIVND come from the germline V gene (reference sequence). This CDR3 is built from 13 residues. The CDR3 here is CASSIQEVQPQHF. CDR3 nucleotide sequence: TGTGCCAGTAGTATTCAGGAAGTGCAGCCCCAGCATTTT.

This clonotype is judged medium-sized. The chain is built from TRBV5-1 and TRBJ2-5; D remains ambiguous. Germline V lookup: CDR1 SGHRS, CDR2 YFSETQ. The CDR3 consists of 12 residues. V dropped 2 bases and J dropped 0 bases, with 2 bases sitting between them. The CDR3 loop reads CASSFDQETQYF. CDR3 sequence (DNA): TGCGCCAGCAGCTTTGACCAAGAGACCCAGTACTTC. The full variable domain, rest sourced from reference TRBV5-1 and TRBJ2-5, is KAGVTQTPRYLIKTRGQQVTLSCSPISGHRSVSWYQQTPGQGLQFLFEYFSETQRNKGNFPGRFSGRQFSNSRSEMNVSTLELGDSALYLCASSFDQETQYFGPGTRLLVL.

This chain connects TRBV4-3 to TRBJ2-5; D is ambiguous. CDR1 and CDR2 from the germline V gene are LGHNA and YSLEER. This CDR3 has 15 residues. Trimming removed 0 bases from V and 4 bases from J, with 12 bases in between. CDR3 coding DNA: TGCGCCAGCAGCCAAGAAAGGTTAGTAGGAGAGACCCAGTACTTC. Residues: CASSQERLVGETQYF.

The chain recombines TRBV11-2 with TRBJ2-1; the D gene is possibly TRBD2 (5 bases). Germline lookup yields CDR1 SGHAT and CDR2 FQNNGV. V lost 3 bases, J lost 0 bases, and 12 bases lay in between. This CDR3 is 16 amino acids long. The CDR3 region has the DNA TGTGCCAGCAGCTTGTCCAGGACTTTCTCCTACAATGAGCAGTTCTTC. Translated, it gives CASSLSRTFSYNEQFF.

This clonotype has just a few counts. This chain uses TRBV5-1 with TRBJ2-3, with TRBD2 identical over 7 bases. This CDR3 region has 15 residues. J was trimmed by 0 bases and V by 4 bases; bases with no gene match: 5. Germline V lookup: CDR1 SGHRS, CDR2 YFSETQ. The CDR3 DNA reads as TGCGCCAGCAGCCCGACTAGCAAAAGCACAGATACGCAGTATTTT. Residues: CASSPTSKSTDTQYF. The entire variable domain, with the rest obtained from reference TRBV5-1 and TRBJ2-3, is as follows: KAGVTQTPRYLIKTRGQQVTLSCSPISGHRSVSWYQQTPGQGLQFLFEYFSETQRNKGNFPGRFSGRQFSNSRSEMNVSTLELGDSALYLCASSPTSKSTDTQYFGPGTRLTVL.